This T cell receptor beta chain is from a study of blood T cell repertoires in COVID-19 (dated by TCRdb to the early 2020s). In the study overall: The collaborator samples originated in the United States, Italy and Spain and spanned the acute and convalescent phases of COVID-19. The prospective study material was composed of cDNA or gDNA derived from T cells, B-cell-depleted T cells, or PBMCs. The sample metadata nearly always contained a de-identified subject ID, COVID-19 status, age in years and sex. The repertoires were released in a freely available public database meant as a resource for research on the immune response to SARS-CoV-2. Samples came from the ongoing ImmuneRACE study (first 160 participants) plus 1,254 subjects from 6 global collaborators. Where HLA class I and class II types were available, the types were taken from metadata supplied by the sample provider, not from assay-based typing. Subjects who had been exposed to COVID-19, were actively infected with it, or had recovered from it provided the deeply sampled blood TCRbeta repertoires that made up the dataset. Here is what the overall study found, with its caveats: The quantity of clinical and demographic metadata differed by source and by participant and was supplied without curation.

Turning to this clone: The antigen it recognizes is unknown. The sample holds no much larger clone one base away, and base qualities are not on file.

The cysteine opens and the phenylalanine closes a CDR3 of 15 amino acids. This entry keeps only the CDR3 DNA: 45 bases, framed from base 1. V is cut by 0 bases and J by 4 bases, and the space between the germline ends is 12 bases. CDR1 SGDLS and CDR2 YYNGEE were looked up in the germline V gene. The immunoSEQ Assay, a bias-controlled multiplex PCR, was used to amplify TCRbeta CDR3 regions from genomic DNA. The authors' analysis ran thus. Nucleated cell counts per sample were estimated from amplification of reference gene primers within the assay. To quantify the absolute abundance of each unique TCRbeta CDR3 rearrangement, sequence reads were collapsed and filtered. Productive Simpson clonality was computed per sample as the square root of Simpson's diversity index over productive rearrangements. TCRdb took over this immuneACCESS table, retaining in-frame rearrangements with V and J assigned. Such tables are incomplete; in checked studies, under half of the missing clones stem from an unresolved V gene, and the remainder is unexplained. V, J and clone size were drawn from that table, and D and trimming were deduced from the DNA. Counted in this sample were around 340,000 clones; approximately 86% of them appeared once. The ten largest clones represent about 7.6% of the sample.

In Seattle, one collaborating source enrolled patients while the infection was active and tracked those patients longitudinally over the course of disease. Each collaborating institution followed its own protocols to collect whole blood in K2EDTA tubes. For TCRbeta analysis, collaborator samples were shipped as frozen whole blood, as isolated PBMCs, or as DNA extracted from either sample type. The receptor's source is an older woman with COVID-19, enrolled during active disease. This sequence uses TRBV9 and TRBJ2-3; matching of 6 bases hints at TRBD2 as the D gene. Sequencing input: peripheral blood. The CDR3 region: CASSVGFGGADTQYF. The sequenced DNA: TGTGCCAGCAGCGTAGGATTTGGAGGGGCAGATACGCAGTATTTT.